This TCR beta chain emerged from a study of T cells in Graves' hyperthyroidism and ophthalmopathy. TCR beta CDR3 regions were amplified from RNA transcripts. Primed by the HTBI set, a first-round RT-PCR was run on the TCR CDR3. TCRdb called the multiplex PCR reads again in MiXCR, with one record for every CDR3 protein. Here the sample spans approximately 640,000 distinct CDR3 sequences, roughly 17% being singletons. The V and J ends lost 0 bases and 1 base respectively, with 9 bases between them. Germline assignment: CDR1 LGHDT and CDR2 YNNKEL (reference sequence). The CDR3 has 15 amino acids. A few counts support this clonotype. Its cognate antigen is unknown. Study-wide results and caveats: Blood also carried most thyroid clonotypes expanded above 0.001.

The sequencing input was blood. This rearrangement joins TRBV3-1 to TRBJ1-1, with D hard to call. This TCR derives from a man between 50 and 59 years old with Graves' hyperthyroidism. The DNA of the CDR3 is TGTGCCAGCAGCCAAGATCCAGGCACGAACACTGAAGCTTTCTTT. Protein: CASSQDPGTNTEAFF.